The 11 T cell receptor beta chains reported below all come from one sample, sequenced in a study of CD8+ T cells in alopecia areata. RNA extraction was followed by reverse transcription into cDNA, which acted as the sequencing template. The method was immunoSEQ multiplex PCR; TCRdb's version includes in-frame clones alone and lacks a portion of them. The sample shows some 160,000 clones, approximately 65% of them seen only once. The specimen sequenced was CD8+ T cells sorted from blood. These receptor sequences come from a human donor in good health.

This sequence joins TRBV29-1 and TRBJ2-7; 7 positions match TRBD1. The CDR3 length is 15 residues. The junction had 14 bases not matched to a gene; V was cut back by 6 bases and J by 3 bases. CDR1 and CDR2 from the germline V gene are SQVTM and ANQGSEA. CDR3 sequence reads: CSVQTPGQELYEQYF. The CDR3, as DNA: TGCAGCGTCCAAACCCCCGGACAGGAGCTCTACGAGCAGTACTTC.

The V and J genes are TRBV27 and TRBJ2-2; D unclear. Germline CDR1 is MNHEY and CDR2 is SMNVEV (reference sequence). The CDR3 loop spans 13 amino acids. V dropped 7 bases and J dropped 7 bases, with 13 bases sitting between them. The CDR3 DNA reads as TGTGCCAGCACCGAATGGGTAGGCGGGGAGCTGTTTTTT. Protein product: CASTEWVGGELFF.

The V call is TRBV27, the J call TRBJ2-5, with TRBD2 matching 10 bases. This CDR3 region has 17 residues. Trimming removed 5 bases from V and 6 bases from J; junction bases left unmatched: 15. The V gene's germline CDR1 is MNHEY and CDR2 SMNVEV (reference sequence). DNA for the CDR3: TGTGCCAGCAGTCCCCGACTAGCGGGTCACGAGGGGCAGACCCAGTACTTC. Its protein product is CASSPRLAGHEGQTQYF.

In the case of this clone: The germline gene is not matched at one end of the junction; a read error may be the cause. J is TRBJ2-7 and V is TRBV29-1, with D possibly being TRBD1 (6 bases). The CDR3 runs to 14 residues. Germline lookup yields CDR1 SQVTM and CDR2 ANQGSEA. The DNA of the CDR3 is TGCAGCATTGAAGATCCGAGGGGGAAGAACGAGCAGTACTTC. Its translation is CSIEDPRGKNEQYF.

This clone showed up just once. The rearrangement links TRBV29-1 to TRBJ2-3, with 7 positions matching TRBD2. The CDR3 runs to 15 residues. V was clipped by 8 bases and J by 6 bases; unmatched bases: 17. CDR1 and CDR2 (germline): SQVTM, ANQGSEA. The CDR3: CSIAPLAAGEDTQYF. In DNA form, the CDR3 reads TGCAGCATTGCACCCTTAGCGGCGGGAGAGGATACGCAGTATTTT.

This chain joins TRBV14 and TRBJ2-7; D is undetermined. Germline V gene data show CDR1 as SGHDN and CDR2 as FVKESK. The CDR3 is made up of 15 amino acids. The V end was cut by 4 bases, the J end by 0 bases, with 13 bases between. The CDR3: CASSRGMESSYEQYF. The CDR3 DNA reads TGTGCCAGCAGCCGTGGGATGGAGAGCTCCTACGAGCAGTACTTC.

The CDR3 loop is CASSLYLAGAADTQYF. CDR3 sequence (DNA): TGTGCCAGCAGCTTATACCTAGCGGGAGCAGCAGATACGCAGTATTTT. The genes are TRBV7-6 and TRBJ2-3; 10 bases are a match to TRBD2. Germline V gene sequence: CDR1 SGHVS, CDR2 FNYEAQ. Unmatched junction bases numbered 6, after V lost 2 bases and J lost 4 bases. The CDR3 totals 16 residues.

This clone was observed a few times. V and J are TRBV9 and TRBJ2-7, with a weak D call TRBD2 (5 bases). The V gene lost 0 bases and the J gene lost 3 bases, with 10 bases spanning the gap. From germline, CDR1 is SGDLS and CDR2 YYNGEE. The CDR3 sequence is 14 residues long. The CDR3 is CASSVDGRDYEQYF. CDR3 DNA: TGTGCCAGCAGCGTAGATGGACGGGACTACGAGCAGTACTTC.

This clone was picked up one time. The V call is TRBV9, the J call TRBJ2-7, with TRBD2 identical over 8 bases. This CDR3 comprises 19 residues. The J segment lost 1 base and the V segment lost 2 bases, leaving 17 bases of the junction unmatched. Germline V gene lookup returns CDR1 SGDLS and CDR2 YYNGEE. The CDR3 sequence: CASSVCLAGNKGLSYEQYF. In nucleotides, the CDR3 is TGTGCCAGCAGCGTCTGTCTAGCGGGTAACAAAGGACTATCCTACGAGCAGTACTTC.

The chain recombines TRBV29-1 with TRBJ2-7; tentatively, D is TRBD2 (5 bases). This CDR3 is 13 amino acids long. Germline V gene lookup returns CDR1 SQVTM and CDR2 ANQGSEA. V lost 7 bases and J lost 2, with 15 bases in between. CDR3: CSAGEVGAYEQYF. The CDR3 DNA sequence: TGCAGCGCCGGTGAGGTCGGGGCCTACGAGCAGTACTTC.

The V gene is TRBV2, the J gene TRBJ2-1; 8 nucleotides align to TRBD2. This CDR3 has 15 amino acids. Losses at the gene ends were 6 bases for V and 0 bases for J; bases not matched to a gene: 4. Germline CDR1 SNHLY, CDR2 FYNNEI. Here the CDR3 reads CASRASGSSYNEQFF. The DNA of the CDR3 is TGTGCCAGCAGAGCGAGCGGGAGCTCCTACAATGAGCAGTTCTTC.